The clone carrying this T cell receptor beta chain has only a few counts. Assay: immunoSEQ multiplex PCR; the TCRdb copy retains only in-frame clones and omits some. The sample includes 20,000 to 25,000 clones, approximately 69% of them seen just once. Relapses following autologous stem cell transplantation were seen in all patients, with brentuximab vedotin exposure varying. These data come from a study of PD-1 blockade in classical Hodgkin lymphoma. Across the whole study: Once every 2 weeks, patients received intravenous nivolumab at 3 mg/kg.

The germline V and J ends were trimmed by 2 bases and 2 bases, with 8 bases remaining between them. This CDR3 is 14 amino acids long. CDR1 MNHEY and CDR2 SMNVEV come from the germline V gene (reference sequence). The sequence derives from a human donor with classical Hodgkin lymphoma. J is TRBJ2-3 and V is TRBV27; D unresolved. Here the sequenced sample was peripheral blood mononuclear cells (PBMCs), taken at baseline. CDR3 in amino acids: CASSLARYTDTQYF. As DNA, the CDR3 is TGTGCCAGCAGTTTAGCCAGGTACACAGATACGCAGTATTTT.